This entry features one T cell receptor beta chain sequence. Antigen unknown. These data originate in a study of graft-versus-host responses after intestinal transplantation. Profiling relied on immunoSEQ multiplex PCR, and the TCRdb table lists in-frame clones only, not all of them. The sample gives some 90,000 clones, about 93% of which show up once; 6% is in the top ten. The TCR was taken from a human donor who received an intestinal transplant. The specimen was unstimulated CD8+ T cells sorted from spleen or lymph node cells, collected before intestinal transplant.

CDR3 sequence reads: CASSYTAGGWYEQYF. In DNA, the CDR3 is TGTGCCAGCAGTTACACAGCGGGAGGGTGGTACGAGCAGTACTTC. The gene calls are TRBV6-5 and TRBJ2-7; 10 nucleotides agree with TRBD2. Per the germline V gene, CDR1 is MNHEY and CDR2 is SVGAGI. The CDR3 contains 15 residues. J was trimmed by 4 bases and V by 2 bases; bases with no gene match: 5.